The clone carrying this T cell receptor (beta chain) was recorded once. Germline CDR1 reads ENHRY; CDR2 reads SYGVKD. The CDR3 spans 13 residues. The V and J ends lost 5 bases and 4 bases respectively, with 10 bases between them. 13 Jbeta primers and 60 Vbeta primers were used for the PCR. Profiling relied on immunoSEQ multiplex PCR, and the TCRdb table lists in-frame clones only, not all of them. The sample shows approximately 140,000 clones, 79% of them seen only once. The data were taken from a study of cytomegalovirus exposure and HLA in healthy donors. The TCR originated in a man aged 45 to 65 in good health and CMV-seropositive. The chain has TRBV10-3 and TRBJ2-3, with D uncertain. Sequenced sample: PBMCs. Written as DNA, the CDR3 is TGTGCCATCAGTCCAGGCCGATCAGATACGCAGTATTTT. Amino acid sequence: CAISPGRSDTQYF.